This T cell receptor beta chain was identified during a study of blood T cell repertoires in COVID-19. Trimming left V 7 bases short and J 2 bases short, with 16 bases between. The CDR3 contains 15 residues. Germline V CDR1 and CDR2: MNHEY, SVGAGI. The protocol was immunoSEQ multiplex PCR, while the TCRdb copy is restricted to in-frame clones and leaves out a portion. This table holds tens of thousands of clones, roughly 87% found once. The sample holds one count of this clone. The sequence was obtained from a man between 60 and 70 years old with COVID-19, enrolled during active disease. Sequenced material: peripheral blood. V and J are TRBV6-5 and TRBJ2-3; D is perhaps TRBD1 (5 bases). The CDR3 DNA reads as TGTGCCAGCAATAAGGGGTCCCTGTCCACAGATACGCAGTATTTT. It is translated as CASNKGSLSTDTQYF.